This TCR beta chain came from a study of OX40 agonist ivuxolimab in advanced cancers. Some background on the complete study: Ivuxolimab was a fully human IgG2 agonistic monoclonal antibody targeting the costimulatory receptor OX40 (CD134). Intravenous ivuxolimab was administered to patients every 2 weeks at six dose levels: 0.01, 0.1, 0.3, 1.5, 3 and 10 mg/kg. Patients were allowed to have had prior anti-PD-1, anti-PD-L1 or anti-CTLA-4 therapy, and approximately 39% of the dose-escalation patients had been treated with checkpoint inhibitors. Peripheral TCRbeta sequencing was intended to test whether TCR sequence diversity was altered and clonal T-cell expansion was caused by ivuxolimab. Partial responses occurred in three dose-escalation patients, of whom one had hepatocellular carcinoma and two had cutaneous melanoma. Among the approximately 50 dose-escalation patients, some 19 had hepatocellular carcinoma, about 15 melanoma, 9 renal cell carcinoma and 9 head and neck cancer. The monotherapy dose-escalation portion (N of about 49 patients) of the phase I ivuxolimab trial is reported in the paper. In the dose-escalation cohort, 75% to 90% of patients were male, and the mean age was approximately 60 years with a range of 23 to 79.

Results the study describes overall, beyond this receptor: At doses of 0.1 to 3.0 mg/kg, clonal expansion of both CD4+ and CD8+ T cells in blood was seen between baseline and week 6. Partial responders in the 0.1-3.0 mg/kg groups had among the lowest normalized peripheral clonal expansion, especially among CD8+ T cells. On average, CD8+ T cells showed more expanded clones than CD4+ T cells after ivuxolimab. Antigen specificity was not determined for the clonally expanded peripheral T cells. Low levels of normalized T-cell clonal expansion were also seen in some patients who did not respond.

To sequence the TCRbeta CDR3 region, genomic DNA was isolated from the sorted cells. The immunoSEQ Assay was used to sequence the TCRbeta CDR3 regions. In TCRdb, the immuneACCESS table is reduced to in-frame sequences with V and J assigned. These tables do not hold every clone; where another copy was compared, an unresolved V gene accounts for under half, and the others remain unexplained. In all, the sample holds 35,000 to 45,000 clones, and about 90% of those were seen once. Roughly 15% of the sample rests with the top ten. For this clone: Its antigen is unknown. Base qualities are not provided; no much larger clone lies one nucleotide away.

The CDR3 spans 14 residues, from the cysteine through the phenylalanine. The sequence is cut down to CDR3 DNA, 42 bases in frame from base 1. CDR1 SGHAT and CDR2 FQNNGV are derived from the germline V gene. Cut back by 4 bases and 4 bases, the V and J ends lie 11 bases apart. The trial excluded patients who had a history of autoimmune disease or were on systemic immunosuppression. In every dose cohort, peripheral blood was drawn for TCR sequencing at baseline, cycle 4 day 1, and cycle 7 day 1. Samples came from an open-label, multicenter, first-in-human phase I dose-escalation trial of ivuxolimab. The trial enrolled adults with locally advanced or metastatic head and neck squamous cell, hepatocellular, melanoma or renal cell carcinoma. Before TCR sequencing, CD4+ T cells and CD8+ T cells from peripheral blood were sorted into separate populations.

The receptor chain draws on TRBV11-2 and TRBJ2-1; a tentative D match to TRBD1 spans 5 bases. The sequenced sample was CD4+ or CD8+ T cells sorted from blood, obtained in a trial of the OX40 agonist ivuxolimab. The source is an adult with an advanced solid tumor such as melanoma, head and neck, liver or kidney cancer. The nucleotide sequence reads TGTGCCAGCAGCTCAGCAGGGTTATACAATGAGCAGTTCTTC. This gives the protein CASSSAGLYNEQFF.